This T cell receptor beta chain was documented in a study of blood T cell repertoires in COVID-19. Study information: Both acute and convalescent COVID-19 samples were obtained from the United States, Italy and Spain. The cDNA or gDNA used as material had been derived from T cells, B-cell-depleted T cells, or PBMCs.

Authors' data handling: Using reference gene primer amplification, nucleated cell counts were estimated. Clones were read by immunoSEQ multiplex PCR, and TCRdb kept only the in-frame ones, dropping some. The V and J calls and the clone size are those of that table, but D and trimming were determined from the DNA. The sample has some 200,000 clones; roughly nine tenths are singletons. Trimming left V 6 bases short and J 3 bases short, with 14 bases between. In germline, CDR1 is MNHEY, CDR2 SVGAGI. The length of the CDR3 is 14 residues. Sequenced: peripheral blood. This TCR was sampled from a man aged 30 to 45 with acute or convalescent COVID-19. The chain is built from TRBV6-5 and TRBJ1-1; D not resolved. CDR3 sequence: CASSPSYGYTEAFF. DNA for the CDR3: TGTGCCAGCAGCCCCTCTTACGGGTACACTGAAGCTTTCTTT.